A selection of T cell receptor beta chains follows, all from one sample in a study of T cell responses to AZD1222 COVID-19 vaccine. Clones were sequenced by immunoSEQ multiplex PCR, and TCRdb holds only the in-frame ones, with some missing. The sample contains 70,000 or so clones, roughly 90% of which appear only once. The material was peripheral blood, obtained on day 0 of AZD1222 vaccination. The receptors come from an adult in good health. CDR3s include the opening cysteine and the closing phenylalanine or tryptophan. The D gene is left open where the match is weak. The size field is filled for only some rows; it gives once, few, many or a size class.

v_gene: TRBV28
j_gene: TRBJ1-2
abundance: NA
d_gene: NA
CDR3nt: TGTGCCAGCAGTTTAAGGCTTGATGGCTACACCTTC
CDR3aa: CASSLRLDGYTF

v_gene: TRBV19
j_gene: TRBJ1-2
abundance: NA
d_gene: NA
CDR3nt: TGTGCCAGTAGTATACCGACAGAGAACTATGGCTACACCTTC
CDR3aa: CASSIPTENYGYTF

v_gene: TRBV6-2/TRBV6-3
j_gene: TRBJ2-3
abundance: NA
d_gene: NA
CDR3nt: TGTGCCAGCAGTTACGGTCCCGCTAGCACAGATACGCAGTATTTT
CDR3aa: CASSYGPASTDTQYF

v_gene: TRBV30
j_gene: TRBJ1-2
abundance: NA
d_gene: NA
CDR3nt: TGTGCCTGGAGTGTTAAGGCGGCTTCTGGCTACACCTTC
CDR3aa: CAWSVKAASGYTF

v_gene: TRBV11-2
j_gene: TRBJ1-5
abundance: NA
d_gene: NA
CDR3nt: TGTGCCAGCAGCTTGAATAGCAATCAGCCCCAGCATTTT
CDR3aa: CASSLNSNQPQHF

v_gene: TRBV6-5
j_gene: TRBJ1-2
abundance: NA
d_gene: NA
CDR3nt: TGTGCCAGCAGCCTCTTCTGGGGCAGTGATGGCTACACCTTC
CDR3aa: CASSLFWGSDGYTF

v_gene: TRBV7-2
j_gene: TRBJ2-1
abundance: NA
d_gene: NA
CDR3nt: TGTGCCAGCAGCTTAAACCGGGGTGAGCAGTTCTTC
CDR3aa: CASSLNRGEQFF

v_gene: TRBV7-8
j_gene: TRBJ2-7
abundance: NA
d_gene: NA
CDR3nt: TGTGCCAGCAGCTTCCGGAGGAACTCCTACGAGCAGTACTTC
CDR3aa: CASSFRRNSYEQYF

v_gene: TRBV9
j_gene: TRBJ2-1
abundance: NA
d_gene: NA
CDR3nt: TGTGCCAGCAGCGTATCACGAGCAAGACATGAGCAGTTCTTC
CDR3aa: CASSVSRARHEQFF

v_gene: TRBV15
j_gene: TRBJ2-3
abundance: NA
d_gene: TRBD2
CDR3nt: TGTGCCACCAGCAGAGCTAGCGGTATCACAGATACGCAGTATTTT
CDR3aa: CATSRASGITDTQYF

v_gene: TRBV28
j_gene: TRBJ2-7
abundance: NA
d_gene: NA
CDR3nt: TGTGCCAGCAGTTTTGCGGAGGGAGCCGGGTACGAGCAGTACTTC
CDR3aa: CASSFAEGAGYEQYF

v_gene: TRBV6-2/TRBV6-3
j_gene: TRBJ2-2
abundance: NA
d_gene: NA
CDR3nt: TGTGCCAGCAGTTACTCGTCCACAGGTTTCACCGGGGAGCTGTTTTTT
CDR3aa: CASSYSSTGFTGELFF

v_gene: TRBV6-6
j_gene: TRBJ2-3
abundance: NA
d_gene: TRBD2
CDR3nt: TGTGCCAGCAGTCCCGGACTAGCGGGAGACCCAGATACGCAGTATTTT
CDR3aa: CASSPGLAGDPDTQYF

v_gene: TRBV3-1/TRBV3-2
j_gene: TRBJ2-7
abundance: NA
d_gene: TRBD2
CDR3nt: TGTGCCAGCAGCCGATCTGGACTAGATTTCCACGAGCAGTACTTC
CDR3aa: CASSRSGLDFHEQYF

v_gene: TRBV15
j_gene: TRBJ2-7
abundance: NA
d_gene: NA
CDR3nt: TGTGCCACCAGCACCTTCCCAGGGGAGAGCTCCTACGAGCAGTACTTC
CDR3aa: CATSTFPGESSYEQYF

v_gene: TRBV2
j_gene: TRBJ1-5
abundance: NA
d_gene: NA
CDR3nt: TGTGCCAGCAGTCCTCCATATGAGCCCCAGCATTTT
CDR3aa: CASSPPYEPQHF

v_gene: TRBV7-6
j_gene: TRBJ2-4
abundance: NA
d_gene: TRBD2
CDR3nt: TGTGCCAGCAGCCCCTATAACGGGGGGAATAACATTCAGTACTTC
CDR3aa: CASSPYNGGNNIQYF

v_gene: TRBV5-1
j_gene: TRBJ2-7
abundance: once
d_gene: NA
CDR3nt: TGCGCCAGCAGCCTCGTCCGGACCCGACCGGAGAGCTCCTACGAGCAGTACTTC
CDR3aa: CASSLVRTRPESSYEQYF

v_gene: TRBV4-1
j_gene: TRBJ1-1
abundance: NA
d_gene: NA
CDR3nt: TGCGCCAGCAGCCAAGGTGGAATCGGAAAGGCTGAAGCTTTCTTT
CDR3aa: CASSQGGIGKAEAFF

v_gene: TRBV27
j_gene: TRBJ2-2
abundance: NA
d_gene: NA
CDR3nt: TGTGCCAGCAGTTTACATAAGAACACCGGGGAGCTGTTTTTT
CDR3aa: CASSLHKNTGELFF

v_gene: TRBV18
j_gene: TRBJ1-1
abundance: NA
d_gene: NA
CDR3nt: TGTGCCAGCTCGCCCGGGGTCCGCACTGAAGCTTTCTTT
CDR3aa: CASSPGVRTEAFF

v_gene: TRBV19
j_gene: TRBJ1-1
abundance: NA
d_gene: NA
CDR3nt: TGTGCCAGTAGTATAGGGGGATCGAACACTGAAGCTTTCTTT
CDR3aa: CASSIGGSNTEAFF

v_gene: TRBV27
j_gene: TRBJ1-2
abundance: NA
d_gene: NA
CDR3nt: TGTGCCAGCAGTTACGGAGCTAACTATGGCTACACCTTC
CDR3aa: CASSYGANYGYTF

v_gene: TRBV27
j_gene: TRBJ1-2
abundance: NA
d_gene: TRBD1
CDR3nt: TGTGCCAGCACTATTTCGGGACAGGGTGGCTCTAACTATGGCTACACCTTC
CDR3aa: CASTISGQGGSNYGYTF

v_gene: TRBV18
j_gene: TRBJ2-7
abundance: NA
d_gene: NA
CDR3nt: TGTGCCAGCTCACGAGACTCGTCTAGGGCGTCGAATACCTACGAGCAGTACTTC
CDR3aa: CASSRDSSRASNTYEQYF

v_gene: TRBV18
j_gene: TRBJ1-1
abundance: NA
d_gene: NA
CDR3nt: TGTGCCAGCTCAAAGACAGACATGAACACTGAAGCTTTCTTT
CDR3aa: CASSKTDMNTEAFF

v_gene: TRBV11-3
j_gene: TRBJ1-5
abundance: NA
d_gene: TRBD1
CDR3nt: TGTGCCAGCAGCTTTCCGACAGGGGCGGTGAGGTTTAATCAGCCCCAGCATTTT
CDR3aa: CASSFPTGAVRFNQPQHF

v_gene: TRBV27
j_gene: TRBJ1-2
abundance: NA
d_gene: NA
CDR3nt: TGTGCCAGCAGTTTAGCGGGGGGGAGAGGCTACACCTTC
CDR3aa: CASSLAGGRGYTF

v_gene: TRBV3-1/TRBV3-2
j_gene: TRBJ1-5
abundance: NA
d_gene: NA
CDR3nt: TGTGCCAGCAGCCAAGGAGGGGGTAGCAATCAGCCCCAGCATTTT
CDR3aa: CASSQGGGSNQPQHF

v_gene: TRBV5-4
j_gene: TRBJ1-1
abundance: NA
d_gene: NA
CDR3nt: TGTGCCAGCAGACCCACGGGGGTCGACACTGAAGCTTTCTTT
CDR3aa: CASRPTGVDTEAFF

v_gene: TRBV6-2/TRBV6-3
j_gene: TRBJ1-1
abundance: once
d_gene: NA
CDR3nt: TGTGCCAGCAGTTACTCCGTGAAGGGGGAGGCTTTCTTT
CDR3aa: CASSYSVKGEAFF

v_gene: TRBV3-1/TRBV3-2
j_gene: TRBJ1-1
abundance: NA
d_gene: NA
CDR3nt: TGTGCCAGCAGCCAAGATTTATTCGGGGGGATGAACACTGAAGCTTTCTTT
CDR3aa: CASSQDLFGGMNTEAFF

v_gene: TRBV9
j_gene: TRBJ1-2
abundance: NA
d_gene: TRBD1
CDR3nt: TGTGCCAGCAGCCCAGGGGTAGGGGGCGAAGGCTACACCTTC
CDR3aa: CASSPGVGGEGYTF

v_gene: TRBV27
j_gene: TRBJ1-5
abundance: once
d_gene: NA
CDR3nt: TGTGCCACCAGAGACCCCCAGAATAGCAATCAGCCCCAGCATTTT
CDR3aa: CATRDPQNSNQPQHF

v_gene: TRBV2
j_gene: TRBJ1-2
abundance: NA
d_gene: NA
CDR3nt: TGTGCCAGCGATGTTCGTAACGTTGAGGGCTACACCTTC
CDR3aa: CASDVRNVEGYTF

v_gene: TRBV15
j_gene: TRBJ2-7
abundance: few
d_gene: NA
CDR3nt: TGTGCCACCAGCCTGGGAGGTTACGAGCAGTACTTC
CDR3aa: CATSLGGYEQYF

v_gene: TRBV6-5
j_gene: TRBJ1-1
abundance: NA
d_gene: NA
CDR3nt: TGTGCCAGCAGTTACGAAGGCGGATCTGAAGCTTTCTTT
CDR3aa: CASSYEGGSEAFF

v_gene: TRBV5-1
j_gene: TRBJ2-3
abundance: NA
d_gene: NA
CDR3nt: TGCGCCAGCAGCCATACATCTAGCACAGATACGCAGTATTTT
CDR3aa: CASSHTSSTDTQYF

v_gene: TRBV7-2
j_gene: TRBJ2-3
abundance: NA
d_gene: TRBD2
CDR3nt: TGTGCCAGCAGCCCTAGGGGACTAGCGGGAGGGGATACGCAGTATTTT
CDR3aa: CASSPRGLAGGDTQYF

v_gene: TRBV7-9
j_gene: TRBJ2-5
abundance: NA
d_gene: TRBD2
CDR3nt: TGTGCCAGCATCGGTTCGAAGGGAGGGCAGACCCAGTACTTC
CDR3aa: CASIGSKGGQTQYF

v_gene: TRBV23-1
j_gene: TRBJ1-1
abundance: NA
d_gene: NA
CDR3nt: TGCGCCAGCAGTCAATCGGCAGGGATCGCTGAAGCTTTCTTT
CDR3aa: CASSQSAGIAEAFF

v_gene: TRBV6-4
j_gene: TRBJ2-3
abundance: NA
d_gene: NA
CDR3nt: TGTGCCAGCAATTCCGGGCCCCACACATCAGGTACGCAGTATTTT
CDR3aa: CASNSGPHTSGTQYF

v_gene: TRBV19
j_gene: TRBJ2-7
abundance: NA
d_gene: NA
CDR3nt: TGTGCCAGTAGATCGGGGGACTCCACCTCCTACGAGCAGTACTTC
CDR3aa: CASRSGDSTSYEQYF

v_gene: TRBV3-1/TRBV3-2
j_gene: TRBJ2-5
abundance: NA
d_gene: NA
CDR3nt: TGTGCCAGCAGAGCTCCGGGAGAGACCCAGTACTTC
CDR3aa: CASRAPGETQYF

v_gene: TRBV11-3
j_gene: TRBJ2-1
abundance: NA
d_gene: NA
CDR3nt: TGTGCCAGCAGCTTCCCCTCGCGGAGGAATGAGCAGTTCTTC
CDR3aa: CASSFPSRRNEQFF

v_gene: TRBV5-1
j_gene: TRBJ2-7
abundance: NA
d_gene: TRBD1
CDR3nt: TGCGCCAGCAGCTGGGCGACAGGGGCCCCCTACGAGCAGTACTTC
CDR3aa: CASSWATGAPYEQYF